These 25 T cell receptor beta chains originate from one sample sequenced in a study of cytotoxic CD8 clonotypes in ibrutinib-treated CLL. Produced via immunoSEQ multiplex PCR; TCRdb's table is partial and in-frame only. The data contain about 39,000 clones, around 63% of them singletons. The source was PBMCs, collected at disease progression, from a patient treated with ibrutinib. The receptor set was obtained from a human donor with chronic lymphocytic leukemia.

By sample fraction, this clone is medium-sized. The chain is built from TRBV27 and TRBJ1-5; weak D call: TRBD1 (6 bases). The V gene lost 4 bases and the J gene lost 6 bases, with 16 bases spanning the gap. The length of the CDR3 is 15 residues. Germline assignment: CDR1 MNHEY and CDR2 SMNVEV (reference sequence). The CDR3 region is CASSSSGEVGQPQHF. CDR3 coding DNA: TGTGCCAGCAGTTCATCAGGGGAGGTTGGTCAGCCCCAGCATTTT.

The V gene is TRBV19, the J gene TRBJ2-1; 9 bases line up with TRBD2. After removal of 4 bases from V and 9 bases from J, the junction contained 13 bases not matched to a gene. This CDR3 is 16 amino acids long. The germline gives CDR1 LNHDA, CDR2 SQIVND (reference sequence). In nucleotides, the CDR3 is TGTGCCAGTAGTACGGAGGGACTAGCCTCTTTCGGTGAGCAGTTCTTC. Amino acid sequence: CASSTEGLASFGEQFF.

This clone has a handful of counts. This chain joins TRBV11-2 and TRBJ2-3, with 8 bases fitting TRBD2. The ends lost 5 bases at V and 2 bases at J; junction bases unmatched: 6. From germline, CDR1 is SGHAT and CDR2 FQNNGV. The CDR3 has 15 residues. The CDR3 coding sequence is TGTGCCAGCAGCGAGCCCGGGAGGGACACAGATACGCAGTATTTT. Translating gives CASSEPGRDTDTQYF.

The chain employs TRBV4-2 and TRBJ1-2; D gene ambiguous. From germline, CDR1 is LGHNA and CDR2 YNFKEQ. CDR3 length: 14 amino acids. V was clipped by 1 base and J by 3 bases, with 9 bases between them. The CDR3 region is CASSQGQVDYGYTF. The CDR3, as DNA: TGTGCCAGCAGCCAAGGTCAGGTCGACTATGGCTACACCTTC.

V and J are TRBV14 and TRBJ2-5; the D call may be TRBD1 or TRBD2 (5 bases each). Germline V gene sequence: CDR1 SGHDN, CDR2 FVKESK. The CDR3 sequence is 14 residues long. V was cut by 6 bases and J by 4 bases, with 15 bases left in between. The CDR3 loop reads CASRPYGAGETQYF. CDR3 coding DNA: TGTGCCAGCAGGCCCTATGGGGCGGGAGAGACCCAGTACTTC.

V is TRBV28 and J is TRBJ1-3; D is possibly TRBD1 (5 bases). Looked up from germline, CDR1 is MDHEN and CDR2 is SYDVKM. The V gene lost 6 bases and the J gene lost 2 bases, with 11 bases spanning the gap. This CDR3 spans 14 amino acids. CDR3 sequence (DNA): TGTGCCAGCAGGGGCCAGGGACCTGGAAACACCATATATTTT. Encoded protein: CASRGQGPGNTIYF.

This chain uses TRBV7-9 with TRBJ2-7; D is possibly TRBD1 (6 bases). V dropped 5 bases and J dropped 2 bases, with 19 bases sitting between them. This CDR3 is built from 16 residues. CDR1 is SEHNR, CDR2 FQNEAQ, per germline (reference sequence). CDR3 sequence: CASSPSSGTPAYEQYF. CDR3 DNA: TGTGCCAGCAGCCCAAGCTCAGGGACACCCGCCTACGAGCAGTACTTC.

This clone was picked up one time. The genes are TRBV4-1 and TRBJ2-5, with D possibly TRBD2 on 5 matching bases. The CDR3 sequence is 13 residues long. Germline CDR1 reads MGHRA; CDR2 reads YSYEKL. Trimming shortened V by 7 bases and J by 2 bases, and 11 bases separated the two germline ends. The CDR3 spells CASNAAGQETQYF. CDR3 DNA: TGCGCCAGCAATGCGGCGGGTCAAGAGACCCAGTACTTC.

The chain uses TRBV23-1 and TRBJ1-5; D may be TRBD1 (6 bases). TRBV23-1 is an ORF for which the function is uncertain. V lost 10 bases and J lost 6, with 25 bases in between. CDR3 size: 16 residues. The CDR3 loop is CATETKGSGGGQPQHF. The CDR3 coding sequence is TGCGCCACCGAGACTAAGGGGTCGGGAGGGGGTCAGCCCCAGCATTTT.

This sequence joins TRBV11-2 and TRBJ2-3; D remains unclear. Germline values: CDR1 SGHAT, CDR2 FQNNGV. V dropped 0 bases and J dropped 5 bases, with 12 bases sitting between them. This CDR3 spans 15 amino acids. The CDR3 region has the DNA TGTGCCAGCAGCTTAGATTTGACTTTGAAAGATACGCAGTATTTT. Translation: CASSLDLTLKDTQYF.

This clone was observed a handful of times. V gene TRBV7-2 combines with J gene TRBJ2-5; D possibly corresponds to TRBD1 (5 bases). Germline-derived CDR1 and CDR2 are SGHTA and FQGNSA. V was cut by 6 bases and J by 4 bases, with 15 bases left in between. This CDR3 comprises 14 residues. CDR3 nucleotides: TGTGCCAGCAGGCGACGGAACACAGGAGAGACCCAGTACTTC. Translation gives CASRRRNTGETQYF.

J is TRBJ2-1 and V is TRBV9; maybe TRBD2 (6 bases). Germline V lookup: CDR1 SGDLS, CDR2 YYNGEE. With 0 bases removed from V and 2 bases from J, the gap between germline ends came to 12 bases. The CDR3 sequence is 16 residues long. The CDR3 sequence is CASSVDSRLAYNEQFF. In DNA, the CDR3 is TGTGCCAGCAGCGTAGATTCCAGACTAGCCTACAATGAGCAGTTCTTC.

The chain has TRBV5-4 and TRBJ2-7; D might be TRBD2 (5 bases). Germline CDR1 SGHNT, CDR2 YYREEE (reference sequence). The CDR3 has 15 residues. V was clipped by 3 bases and J by 1 base, with 14 bases between them. The CDR3 is CASSSLTAESYEQYF. The DNA for the CDR3 is TGTGCCAGCAGCTCCTTAACAGCGGAGTCCTACGAGCAGTACTTC. Based on the CDR3 plus reference TRBV5-4 and TRBJ2-7, the full variable domain is ETGVTQSPTHLIKTRGQQVTLRCSSQSGHNTVSWYQQALGQGPQFIFQYYREEENGRGNFPPRFSGLQFPNYSSELNVNALELDDSALYLCASSSLTAESYEQYFGPGTRLTVT.

This clone was picked up one time. The V call is TRBV20-1, the J call TRBJ1-2; a possible D gene is TRBD1 (6 bases). The V end was cut by 7 bases, the J end by 5 bases, with 8 bases between. This CDR3 is built from 10 residues. Germline V gene lookup returns CDR1 DFQATT and CDR2 SNEGSKA (reference sequence). The CDR3 DNA sequence: TGCAGTGTGGGGGCGTATGGCTACACCTTC. Residues: CSVGAYGYTF.

By sample share, this clone is medium-sized (0.01 to 0.1%). The chain links TRBV19 to TRBJ2-1, with TRBD2 matching 15 bases. The CDR3 spans 19 residues. Per the germline V gene, CDR1 is LNHDA and CDR2 is SQIVND (reference sequence). Losses at the gene ends were 3 bases for V and 10 bases for J; bases not matched to a gene: 16. The CDR3 sequence is CASSILPGLAGGPSSEQFF. CDR3 sequence (DNA): TGTGCCAGTAGTATTTTGCCGGGACTAGCGGGAGGCCCTTCCTCCGAGCAGTTCTTC. The entire variable domain, with the rest obtained from reference TRBV19 and TRBJ2-1, is as follows: DGGITQSPKYLFRKEGQNVTLSCEQNLNHDAMYWYRQDPGQGLRLIYYSQIVNDFQKGDIAEGYSVSREKKESFPLTVTSAQKNPTAFYLCASSILPGLAGGPSSEQFFGPGTRLTVL.

The chain carries TRBV11-3 and TRBJ2-3; D may be TRBD2 (5 bases). The V gene lost 1 base and the J gene lost 1 base, with 9 bases spanning the gap. Germline CDR1 SGHNT, CDR2 YENEEA. The CDR3 runs 15 residues. CDR3 DNA: TGTGCCAGCAGCTTAGTCGGGAAAGGCACAGATACGCAGTATTTT. Translation gives CASSLVGKGTDTQYF.

The gene calls are TRBV4-2 and TRBJ2-6; TRBD1 matches 7 bases. Germline CDR1 and CDR2: LGHNA and YNFKEQ. Losses at the gene ends were 4 bases for V and 0 bases for J; bases not matched to a gene: 9. The length of the CDR3 is 18 residues. The CDR3, as DNA: TGTGCCAGCAGCCCCCGGCCGGGACAGCTCTCTGGGGCCAACGTCCTGACTTTC. It yields the protein CASSPRPGQLSGANVLTF.

The CDR3 region is CASSSQPQGVMKTQYF. As DNA, the CDR3 is TGTGCCAGCAGTTCGCAGCCCCAGGGGGTCATGAAGACCCAGTACTTC. V and J are TRBV6-5 and TRBJ2-5; 7 positions match TRBD1. The V and J ends lost 4 bases and 6 bases, in that order; junction bases with no gene match: 14. Germline V gene lookup returns CDR1 MNHEY and CDR2 SVGAGI. This CDR3 region has 16 residues.

The chain couples TRBV28 to TRBJ1-2; D gene ambiguous. Germline V gene lookup returns CDR1 MDHEN and CDR2 SYDVKM. Trimming stripped 2 bases from V and 4 bases from J, with 14 bases between. This CDR3 region has 15 residues. The CDR3 bases are TGTGCCAGCAGTTTAGGAGCAGCCCAAGGCTATGGCTACACCTTC. This sequence encodes CASSLGAAQGYGYTF.

The rearrangement joins TRBV30 to TRBJ2-1; TRBD2 matches at 7 bases. In germline, CDR1 is GTSNPN, CDR2 SVGIG (reference sequence). The V segment lost 0 bases and the J segment 2 bases; nucleotides outside the gene matches: 4. The CDR3 covers 15 residues. The CDR3 loop reads CAWSVQGRAYNEQFF. Here the CDR3 DNA reads TGTGCCTGGAGTGTCCAAGGGAGGGCCTACAATGAGCAGTTCTTC.

The rearrangement joins TRBV30 to TRBJ1-6, with 8 nucleotides matching TRBD1. CDR3 length: 13 amino acids. Germline-derived CDR1 and CDR2 are GTSNPN and SVGIG (reference sequence). The J segment lost 8 bases and the V segment lost 5 bases, leaving 5 bases of the junction unmatched. CDR3 nucleotides: TGTGCCTGGGGTGCGGGACAGGATTCACCCCTCCACTTT. Translated, it gives CAWGAGQDSPLHF.

This clone was observed a single time. The genes are TRBV4-1 and TRBJ2-1, with D possibly being TRBD1 or TRBD2 (6 bases each). Trimming removed 1 base at V and 3 bases at J, with 16 bases between. This CDR3 comprises 17 residues. Germline V gene data show CDR1 as MGHRA and CDR2 as YSYEKL. The CDR3 spells CASSQAEGGVSYNEQFF. The CDR3 region has the DNA TGCGCCAGCAGCCAAGCGGAGGGGGGAGTTAGCTACAATGAGCAGTTCTTC.

V is TRBV4-3 and J is TRBJ2-3; 11 positions match TRBD2. The length of the CDR3 is 19 residues. Germline values: CDR1 LGHNA, CDR2 YSLEER. Trimming removed 2 bases from V and 0 bases from J; junction bases left unmatched: 10. The CDR3 region is CASSQQRLGLAASTDTQYF. Here the CDR3 DNA reads TGCGCCAGCAGCCAACAGCGCCTGGGACTAGCGGCTAGCACAGATACGCAGTATTTT.

This chain connects TRBV2 to TRBJ2-3; D possibly corresponds to TRBD2 (6 bases). The CDR3 is 13 residues long. Between the trimmed V and J ends, which lost 8 bases and 4 bases, there was a span of 13 bases. CDR1 SNHLY and CDR2 FYNNEI come from the germline V gene. CDR3: CASRGAGADTQYF. The CDR3 nucleotides read TGTGCCAGCCGAGGAGCGGGCGCAGATACGCAGTATTTT.

The rearrangement joins TRBV27 to TRBJ2-3; 9 nucleotides agree with TRBD1. With V trimmed by 6 bases and J by 1 base, 5 bases remained unmatched. Germline lookup yields CDR1 MNHEY and CDR2 SMNVEV (reference sequence). This CDR3 region has 15 residues. The CDR3 spells CASRKWTGGTDTQYF. In nucleotides, the CDR3 is TGTGCCAGCAGGAAATGGACAGGGGGCACAGATACGCAGTATTTT.